The 11 T cell receptor beta chains below come from one sample, sequenced in a study of blood T cell repertoires in COVID-19. The repertoire was sequenced with immunoSEQ multiplex PCR; TCRdb's copy has only in-frame clones and lacks some. Among over 130,000 clones listed, around 82% were seen once. Sample: peripheral blood. The receptor set was obtained from a woman between 55 and 75 years old with acute or convalescent COVID-19.

The rearrangement links TRBV29-1 to TRBJ2-2; TRBD2 matches 8 bases. V shed 7 bases, J shed 5 bases, and the junction held 9 bases outside the gene matches. The CDR3 contains 14 residues. CDR1 is SQVTM, CDR2 ANQGSEA, per germline. The CDR3 region has the DNA TGCAGCGGTTCAGGGACTAGGGGGACCGGGGAGCTGTTTTTT. It codes for CSGSGTRGTGELFF.

The chain joins TRBV19 to TRBJ2-7; the match to TRBD2 covers 12 bases. V lost 4 bases and J lost 2; bases outside the gene matches: 6. Germline loops: CDR1 LNHDA, CDR2 SQIVND (reference sequence). The CDR3 runs 16 residues. CDR3 in DNA: TGTGCCAGTAGTAGGGCTAGCGGGAGGGCCACCTACGAGCAGTACTTC. It specifies CASSRASGRATYEQYF.

The chain recombines TRBV30 with TRBJ2-7; 10 nucleotides match TRBD2. V gave up 3 bases and J gave up 2 bases; unmatched junction bases: 4. CDR1 and CDR2 (germline): GTSNPN, SVGIG (reference sequence). The CDR3 sequence is 14 residues long. CDR3 amino acids: CAWRRAGGTYEQYF. In DNA form, the CDR3 reads TGTGCCTGGAGAAGAGCGGGAGGGACCTACGAGCAGTACTTC. Supplemented by reference TRBV30 and TRBJ2-7, the full variable domain reads SQTIHQWPATLVQPVGSPLSLECTVEGTSNPNLYWYRQAAGRGLQLLFYSVGIGQISSEVPQNLSASRPQDRQFILSSKKLLLSDSGFYLCAWRRAGGTYEQYFGPGTRLTVT.

This clone was seen once. The chain couples TRBV13 to TRBJ2-3; 13 nucleotides match TRBD2. The length of the CDR3 is 16 residues. The J segment lost 6 bases and the V segment lost 4 bases, leaving 7 bases of the junction unmatched. The germline V gene has CDR1 PRHDT and CDR2 FYEKMQ (reference sequence). This CDR3 reads CASSSSGLAGVDTQYF. For the CDR3, the DNA is TGTGCCAGCAGCTCATCCGGACTAGCGGGAGTGGATACGCAGTATTTT.

This clone has just one count. The chain links TRBV4-3 to TRBJ1-1; maybe TRBD1 (5 bases). The CDR3 has 14 amino acids. Germline V gene sequence: CDR1 LGHNA, CDR2 YSLEER. Trimming pared 4 bases from V and 4 bases from J, leaving 13 bases between. CDR3 protein: CASSLSRGGTEAFF. The CDR3 DNA follows: TGCGCCAGCAGCCTCTCAAGGGGCGGCACTGAAGCTTTCTTT.

This chain uses TRBV27 with TRBJ2-7, with TRBD2 as a possible D gene (5 bases). This CDR3 comprises 13 residues. V was trimmed by 1 base and J by 4 bases, leaving 8 bases between them. Germline CDR1 reads MNHEY; CDR2 reads SMNVEV (reference sequence). The CDR3 reads CASSLYRGYEQYF. In nucleotides, the CDR3 is TGTGCCAGCAGTTTATACCGGGGATACGAGCAGTACTTC.

This clone came up many times. This chain joins TRBV3-1 (or the pseudogene TRBV3-2) and TRBJ1-3; no clear D. This CDR3 region has 17 residues. Germline V CDR1 and CDR2: LGHDT, YNNKEL (reference sequence). V was trimmed by 0 bases and J by 0 bases, leaving 12 bases between them. CDR3: CASSQDRMVSSGNTIYF. The CDR3 DNA follows: TGTGCCAGCAGCCAAGATCGCATGGTGAGCTCTGGAAACACCATATATTTT.

The chain employs TRBV29-1 and TRBJ1-2; 7 bases map to TRBD1. V was pared by 1 base and J by 1 base, with 6 bases of the junction left unmatched. From germline, CDR1 is SQVTM and CDR2 ANQGSEA. This CDR3 is 15 amino acids long. The CDR3 loop reads CSVEGWDRFNYGYTF. The CDR3 DNA follows: TGCAGCGTTGAAGGGTGGGACAGATTTAACTATGGCTACACCTTC.

In its sample, this clone was seen once. This chain links TRBV28 with TRBJ1-1; no firm D call. Germline V gene lookup returns CDR1 MDHEN and CDR2 SYDVKM. This CDR3 contains 12 residues. Trimming stripped 1 base from V and 7 bases from J, with 7 bases between. CDR3 amino acids: CASSLLEGEAFF. CDR3 DNA: TGTGCCAGCAGTTTATTGGAGGGTGAAGCTTTCTTT.

The genes are TRBV5-1 and TRBJ1-4; the D gene is possibly TRBD1 (5 bases). The CDR3 totals 13 residues. V lost 0 bases to trimming and J lost 7 bases, with 7 bases between them. Germline assignment: CDR1 SGHRS and CDR2 YFSETQ. The CDR3 spells CASSLADSEKLFF. DNA of the CDR3: TGCGCCAGCAGCTTGGCCGACAGTGAAAAACTGTTTTTT.

V and J are TRBV3-1 (or the pseudogene TRBV3-2) and TRBJ2-7; D might be TRBD2 (6 bases). From germline, CDR1 is LGHDT and CDR2 YNNKEL (reference sequence). Trimming took off 3 bases at V and 6 bases at J, with 6 bases between the two ends. CDR3 length: 11 residues. The CDR3 spells CASSQGGEQYF. CDR3 sequence (DNA): TGTGCCAGCAGCCAGGGGGGCGAGCAGTACTTC.